This TCR beta chain was identified in a study of molecular identifiers for immune sequencing clone quantification. CDR3 length equals 13 residues. Trimming removed 6 bases at V and 4 bases at J, with 10 bases between. Germline V CDR1 and CDR2: KGHDR, SFDVKD. Using its own MiXCR run on the PCR reads, TCRdb lists one record per CDR3 protein. The data hold 85,000 to 120,000 distinct CDR3 sequences, with 30% to 35% observed a single time. Material for sequencing was naive CD8+ T cells from blood, with Jurkat cell RNA spiked in. The subset: FACS-sorted CD8+CD4-CCR7+CD45RA+ naive T cells. The J gene is TRBJ2-3, the V gene TRBV24-1; tentative D call: TRBD1 (6 bases). The TCR comes from a human donor in good health. Some libraries in this study had Jurkat cell RNA spiked in. CDR3 loop: CATSSPGADTQYF. As DNA, the CDR3 is TGTGCCACCAGTTCCCCAGGGGCAGATACGCAGTATTTT.